These T cell receptor beta chains were read from a single sample in a study of T cell responses to AZD1222 COVID-19 vaccine. Sequencing used immunoSEQ multiplex PCR; TCRdb keeps in-frame clones, though not all of them. The sample has more than 150,000 clones, approximately 86% seen once. Sequencing used peripheral blood, obtained on day 0 of AZD1222 vaccination. The receptors come from an adult in good health. Both conserved end residues are part of each CDR3. D genes are given only for firm matches. Some rows mark clone size as missing; the rest say once, few, many or name a class of expanded clone.

size,J,V,D,CDR3,DNA
.,TRBJ2-7,TRBV14,TRBD1,CASSPLDREPPYEQYF,TGTGCCAGCAGCCCCTTGGACAGGGAGCCCCCCTACGAGCAGTACTTC
.,TRBJ1-1,TRBV5-8,.,CASSLGGTTEAFF,TGTGCCAGCAGCTTGGGTGGGACCACTGAAGCTTTCTTT
.,TRBJ1-3,TRBV30,.,CAWSLRRGATGNTIYF,TGTGCCTGGAGTCTCCGACGGGGGGCCACTGGAAACACCATATATTTT
.,TRBJ1-6,TRBV6-6,.,CASSSRSDLRNLPSSYNSPLHF,TGTGCCAGCAGCTCCCGCAGTGACCTTAGGAACCTCCCCAGCTCCTATAATTCACCCCTCCACTTT
once,TRBJ1-2,TRBV3-1/TRBV3-2,TRBD1,CASSQPSGTGGYGYTF,TGTGCCAGCAGCCAACCCTCCGGGACAGGGGGCTATGGCTACACCTTC
.,TRBJ2-3,TRBV5-6,TRBD2,CASSLPGLGQDTQYF,TGTGCCAGCAGCTTACCGGGACTAGGTCAGGATACGCAGTATTTT
few,TRBJ1-2,TRBV27,.,CASSFNIFYGYTF,TGTGCCAGCAGTTTCAACATATTCTATGGCTACACCTTC
.,TRBJ1-1,TRBV6-2/TRBV6-3,.,CASSYLRANTEAFF,TGTGCCAGCAGTTACTTACGGGCGAACACTGAAGCTTTCTTT
.,TRBJ1-3,TRBV16,.,CASRSGSGNTIYF,TGTGCCAGCAGGAGTGGCTCTGGAAACACCATATATTTT
.,TRBJ2-7,TRBV18,.,CASTVGLGPLGEQYF,TGTGCCAGCACCGTGGGTTTGGGGCCCCTCGGCGAGCAGTACTTC
.,TRBJ2-7,TRBV30,.,CAWIGPREQYF,TGTGCCTGGATTGGCCCTAGGGAGCAGTACTTC
.,TRBJ1-2,TRBV4-1,TRBD1,CASSQAPTGVDGYTF,TGCGCCAGCAGCCAAGCCCCAACAGGGGTTGATGGCTACACCTTC
.,TRBJ1-4,TRBV6-5,.,CASRSYPATNEKLFF,TGTGCCAGCAGGAGTTACCCTGCAACTAATGAAAAACTGTTTTTT
.,TRBJ2-3,TRBV7-3,.,CASSLTFGEASTDTQYF,TGTGCCAGCAGCTTAACGTTCGGAGAGGCTAGCACAGATACGCAGTATTTT
.,TRBJ1-5,TRBV14,.,CASSHSRVDQPQHF,TGTGCCAGCAGCCATAGCAGGGTTGATCAGCCCCAGCATTTT
once,TRBJ1-1,TRBV5-5,.,CASSLLNTEAFF,TGTGCCAGCAGCTTACTGAACACTGAAGCTTTCTTT
.,TRBJ2-7,TRBV27,TRBD2,CASSLLAGVTGQYF,TGTGCCAGCAGCCTACTAGCGGGAGTAACGGGGCAGTACTTC
once,TRBJ1-3,TRBV29-1,.,CSVEVLGAGNTIYF,TGCAGCGTTGAAGTGCTGGGGGCTGGAAACACCATATATTTT
.,TRBJ1-2,TRBV7-8,.,CASSEGSHFGYTF,TGTGCCAGCAGTGAGGGGTCGCATTTCGGCTACACCTTC
.,TRBJ1-1,TRBV4-1,TRBD1,CASSQDPWSQGAGRTEAFF,TGCGCCAGCAGCCAAGACCCCTGGTCACAGGGGGCTGGAAGAACTGAAGCTTTCTTT
.,TRBJ1-3,TRBV3-1/TRBV3-2,.,CASSQGTISGNTIYF,TGTGCCAGCAGCCAAGGGACAATCTCTGGAAACACCATATATTTT
.,TRBJ1-2,TRBV19,.,CASSIGPGENYGYTF,TGTGCCAGTAGTATAGGCCCGGGCGAGAACTATGGCTACACCTTC
.,TRBJ2-3,TRBV4-3,TRBD2,CASSPWEGSTDTQYF,TGCGCCAGCAGCCCCTGGGAGGGCAGCACAGATACGCAGTATTTT
once,TRBJ2-7,TRBV7-2,TRBD2,CASSLRLGEAGALSYEQYF,TGTGCCAGCAGCTTAAGGTTGGGGGAAGCGGGGGCTCTTTCCTACGAGCAGTACTTC
.,TRBJ2-7,TRBV13,TRBD2,CASSVRLAGEYEQYF,TGTGCCAGCAGCGTGAGACTAGCGGGAGAGTACGAGCAGTACTTC
once,TRBJ2-5,TRBV19,.,CASNLGPEQETQYF,TGTGCCAGTAACCTCGGCCCAGAACAAGAGACCCAGTACTTC
.,TRBJ2-7,TRBV11-2,TRBD1,CASSLDPGQNYEQYF,TGTGCCAGCAGCTTAGATCCGGGACAGAACTACGAGCAGTACTTC
.,TRBJ1-6,TRBV9,.,CASSVRDQNSPLHF,TGTGCCAGCAGCGTCCGGGACCAAAATTCACCCCTCCACTTT
.,TRBJ2-7,TRBV28,TRBD1,CATGGPADEQYF,TGTGCCACAGGGGGCCCCGCTGACGAGCAGTACTTC
.,TRBJ2-5,TRBV5-4,TRBD2,CASSLLGRGEGETQYF,TGTGCCAGCAGCTTACTTGGGCGCGGGGAGGGGGAGACCCAGTACTTC
.,TRBJ2-7,TRBV7-2,TRBD1,CASSTTGDSYEQYF,TGTGCCAGCAGTACGACAGGGGATTCCTACGAGCAGTACTTC
.,TRBJ2-1,TRBV27,.,CASTFRPDSYNEQFF,TGTGCCAGCACCTTCAGGCCTGACTCCTACAATGAGCAGTTCTTC
.,TRBJ2-5,TRBV30,.,CAWSGPYQETQYF,TGTGCCTGGAGTGGACCGTACCAAGAGACCCAGTACTTC
.,TRBJ2-7,TRBV5-4,.,CASSAGRAYEQYF,TGTGCCAGCAGCGCGGGGAGAGCCTACGAGCAGTACTTC
.,TRBJ1-3,TRBV9,.,CASSVDRGSGNTIYF,TGTGCCAGCAGCGTAGATCGAGGCTCCGGAAACACCATATATTTT
once,TRBJ2-2,TRBV10-3,.,CAISEGTGELFF,TGTGCCATCAGTGAAGGGACCGGGGAGCTGTTTTTT
.,TRBJ2-5,TRBV2,.,CATTRETQYF,TGTGCCACAACTAGAGAGACCCAGTACTTC
.,TRBJ2-1,TRBV5-4,TRBD2,CASSLGSGPYNEQFF,TGTGCCAGCAGCTTGGGTAGCGGGCCGTACAATGAGCAGTTCTTC
.,TRBJ2-5,TRBV19,.,CASSTLGSAGETQYF,TGTGCCAGTAGTACCCTCGGGTCAGCTGGGGAGACCCAGTACTTC
.,TRBJ2-3,TRBV5-1,.,CASSRGRSTDTQYF,TGCGCCAGCAGTCGGGGACGGTCCACAGATACGCAGTATTTT
.,TRBJ2-3,TRBV9,TRBD2,CASSPLSGGAPDTQYF,TGTGCCAGCAGCCCACTTAGCGGGGGGGCCCCAGATACGCAGTATTTT
.,TRBJ2-1,TRBV5-1,TRBD2,CASSFRTAGAYNEQFF,TGCGCCAGCAGCTTTAGGACGGCGGGAGCCTACAATGAGCAGTTCTTC
.,TRBJ1-2,TRBV28,TRBD1,CASSQHRDRDGYTF,TGTGCCAGCAGTCAACACCGGGACAGAGATGGCTACACCTTC
.,TRBJ2-3,TRBV2,.,CASSAIGTDTQYF,TGTGCCAGCAGCGCCATTGGAACAGATACGCAGTATTTT
once,TRBJ1-3,TRBV5-4,.,CASSLDRFSSGNTIYF,TGTGCCAGCAGCTTGGATAGGTTTAGCTCTGGAAACACCATATATTTT
.,TRBJ2-7,TRBV6-7,TRBD2,CASRYQAGGPSSYEQYF,TGTGCCAGCAGATACCAAGCGGGAGGGCCTAGCTCCTACGAGCAGTACTTC
.,TRBJ1-1,TRBV5-6,.,CASSQGPGTEAFF,TGTGCCAGCAGCCAGGGGCCGGGCACTGAAGCTTTCTTT
.,TRBJ2-5,TRBV9,.,CASSRKGYREETQYF,TGTGCCAGCAGTCGTAAAGGGTACAGGGAAGAGACCCAGTACTTC
.,TRBJ2-5,TRBV5-1,.,CASSSNQETQYF,TGCGCCAGCAGCTCGAACCAAGAGACCCAGTACTTC
.,TRBJ2-3,TRBV28,TRBD1,CASRPSTGYTDTQYF,TGTGCCAGCAGACCATCGACAGGGTACACAGATACGCAGTATTTT
.,TRBJ2-4,TRBV7-6,TRBD1,CASSDYRGRAKNIQYF,TGTGCCAGCAGCGATTACAGGGGGCGAGCCAAAAACATTCAGTACTTC
.,TRBJ1-6,TRBV7-9,.,CASNETGFYNSPLHF,TGTGCCAGCAACGAGACAGGTTTCTATAATTCACCCCTCCACTTT
.,TRBJ1-4,TRBV5-1,.,CASRAGRGEKLFF,TGCGCGTCCCGGGCAGGTCGGGGGGAAAAACTGTTTTTT